This TCR beta chain was obtained from a study of graft-versus-host responses after intestinal transplantation. Study information: Recipients were all induced with anti-thymocyte globulin, then given tacrolimus and steroids for approximately three years.

General study findings and limits: GvH clonotypes were identified within recipient marrow, with a subset emerging first in ileum or blood.

The CDR3 consists of 16 residues. V lost 3 bases and J lost 0, with 11 bases in between. Comment on this clone: The antigen remains unidentified.

Sequenced by immunoSEQ multiplex PCR; TCRdb stores in-frame clones only, minus some. This sample has approximately 90,000 clones, with roughly 85% found just once. The source is a human donor who received an intestinal transplant. The chain carries TRBV23-1 and TRBJ1-4; D gene unclear. TRBV23-1 is noted as an ORF with a role that remains uncertain. The specimen was unstimulated CD4+ T cells sorted from spleen or lymph node cells, collected before intestinal transplant. CDR3 nucleotide sequence: TGCGCCAGCAGTCAGCCGGGGATTGCAACTAATGAAAAACTGTTTTTT. Protein product: CASSQPGIATNEKLFF.